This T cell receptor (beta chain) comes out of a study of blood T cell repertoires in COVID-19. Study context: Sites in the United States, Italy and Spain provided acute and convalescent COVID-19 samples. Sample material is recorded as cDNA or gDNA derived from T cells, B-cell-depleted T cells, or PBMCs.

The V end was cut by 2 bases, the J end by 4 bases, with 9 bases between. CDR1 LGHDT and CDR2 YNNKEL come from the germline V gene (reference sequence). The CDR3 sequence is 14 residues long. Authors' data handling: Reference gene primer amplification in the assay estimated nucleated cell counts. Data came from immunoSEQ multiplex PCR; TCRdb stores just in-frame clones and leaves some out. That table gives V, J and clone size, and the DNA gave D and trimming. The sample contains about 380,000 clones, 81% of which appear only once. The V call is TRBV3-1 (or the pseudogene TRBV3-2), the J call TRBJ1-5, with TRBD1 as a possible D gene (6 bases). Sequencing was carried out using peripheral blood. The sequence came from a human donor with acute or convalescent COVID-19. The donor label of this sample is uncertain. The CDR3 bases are TGTGCCAGCAGCCAAACAGGGCGGAATCAGCCCCAGCATTTT. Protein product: CASSQTGRNQPQHF.